A single sample is the source of the 10 T cell receptor beta chains below, sequenced in a study of T cell responses to AZD1222 COVID-19 vaccine. Sequencing used immunoSEQ multiplex PCR; TCRdb keeps in-frame clones, though not all of them. Of 140,000 to 150,000 clones listed, around 90% were seen once; the top ten hold around 5%. The sample in question was peripheral blood, obtained on day 0 of AZD1222 vaccination. The receptors originated from an adult in good health.

About this clone: An end of the junction does not agree with germline; a read error may underlie this. The V call is TRBV9, the J call TRBJ1-6; no reliable D call. The germline V gene has CDR1 SGDLS and CDR2 YYNGEE. This CDR3 comprises 15 residues. The CDR3 here is CASSVEQSFNSPLHF. The CDR3 DNA sequence: TGTGCCAGCAGCGTAGAACAGTCCTTTAATTCACCCCTCCACTTT.

This sequence joins TRBV25-1 and TRBJ2-1; 11 bases line up with TRBD2. The length of the CDR3 is 13 residues. The V gene end was trimmed by 4 bases and the J gene end by 9 bases; junction bases not matched to a gene: 2. The V gene's germline CDR1 is MGHDK and CDR2 SYGVNS. The CDR3 region is CASSVAGGIEQFF. The CDR3 DNA follows: TGTGCCAGCAGTGTAGCGGGGGGGATTGAGCAGTTCTTC.

The genes are TRBV28 and TRBJ1-5; possibly TRBD1 for D (5 bases). This CDR3 is 19 amino acids long. Germline V gene sequence: CDR1 MDHEN, CDR2 SYDVKM. V lost 2 bases and J lost 0, with 20 bases in between. The CDR3 reads CASSLPGTTSPYSNQPQHF. CDR3 nucleotides: TGTGCCAGCAGTTTACCAGGGACCACGTCGCCCTATAGCAATCAGCCCCAGCATTTT.

This chain connects TRBV19 to TRBJ1-3; D uncertain. V lost 1 base, J lost 0 bases, and 10 bases lay in between. Germline-derived CDR1 and CDR2 are LNHDA and SQIVND (reference sequence). This CDR3 contains 16 residues. The CDR3 is CASSIGRQRSGNTIYF. The CDR3 nucleotides read TGTGCCAGTAGTATAGGGCGGCAGCGCTCTGGAAACACCATATATTTT.

The CDR3 region is CASSLLAGGYGTQYF. CDR3 DNA: TGTGCCAGCAGCTTACTAGCGGGAGGGTACGGGACCCAGTACTTC. The V and J genes are TRBV5-5 and TRBJ2-5, with 13 bases matching TRBD2. The CDR3 loop spans 15 amino acids. Germline CDR1 SGHKS, CDR2 YYEKEE (reference sequence). Trimming at V came to 2 bases and at J to 7 bases, leaving 5 bases not matched to a gene.

Note on this clone: One end of the junction does not line up with germline, which may come from a read error. The V gene is TRBV5-6, the J gene TRBJ2-7; 7 bases line up with TRBD1. The CDR3 is 14 amino acids. CDR1 SGHDT and CDR2 YYEEEE come from the germline V gene. CDR3 sequence: CASSHTGTELLVGF. CDR3 sequence (DNA): TGTGCCAGCAGCCACACCGGGACAGAGCTTTTAGTAGGCTTC.

V is TRBV7-3 and J is TRBJ2-3; 10 positions match TRBD2. J was trimmed by 2 bases and V by 5 bases; bases with no gene match: 4. The CDR3 spans 15 residues. Germline lookup yields CDR1 SGHTA and CDR2 FQGTGA. The CDR3 nucleotides read TGTGCCAGCAGCGAGCGGGGGGGCTTCACAGATACGCAGTATTTT. Translating gives CASSERGGFTDTQYF.

This chain links TRBV28 with TRBJ2-5, with a tentative D call TRBD2 (6 bases). Trimming took 6 bases from V and 4 from J, leaving 21 bases between them. CDR1 MDHEN and CDR2 SYDVKM come from the germline V gene. This CDR3 comprises 16 residues. CDR3 amino acids: CASRRREDPVGETQYF. The CDR3 DNA sequence: TGTGCCAGCAGGAGGAGGGAGGACCCGGTCGGAGAGACCCAGTACTTC.

The rearrangement links TRBV7-2 to TRBJ1-4; 10 bases agree with TRBD1. The trim removed 0 bases at V and 6 bases at J, leaving 4 bases unmatched. CDR1 is SGHTA, CDR2 FQGNSA, per germline. The CDR3 is 16 residues long. CDR3 loop: CASSLAYGTGDEKLFF. The DNA for the CDR3 is TGTGCCAGCAGCTTAGCGTACGGGACAGGGGATGAAAAACTGTTTTTT.

Ten or more counts support this clone. This sequence joins TRBV18 and TRBJ1-3; the D is unclear. The CDR3 contains 13 residues. Trimming cost V 1 base and J 4 bases, with 5 bases left between them. Germline CDR1 is KGHSH and CDR2 is LQKENI. This chain's CDR3 is CASSPRAGNTIYF. The CDR3, as DNA: TGTGCCAGCTCACCACGCGCGGGAAACACCATATATTTT. The full variable domain, its missing parts supplied by reference TRBV18 and TRBJ1-3, is NAGVMQNPRHLVRRRGQEARLRCSPMKGHSHVYWYRQLPEEGLKFMVYLQKENIIDESGMPKERFSAEFPKEGPSILRIQQVVRGDSAAYFCASSPRAGNTIYFGEGSWLTVV.